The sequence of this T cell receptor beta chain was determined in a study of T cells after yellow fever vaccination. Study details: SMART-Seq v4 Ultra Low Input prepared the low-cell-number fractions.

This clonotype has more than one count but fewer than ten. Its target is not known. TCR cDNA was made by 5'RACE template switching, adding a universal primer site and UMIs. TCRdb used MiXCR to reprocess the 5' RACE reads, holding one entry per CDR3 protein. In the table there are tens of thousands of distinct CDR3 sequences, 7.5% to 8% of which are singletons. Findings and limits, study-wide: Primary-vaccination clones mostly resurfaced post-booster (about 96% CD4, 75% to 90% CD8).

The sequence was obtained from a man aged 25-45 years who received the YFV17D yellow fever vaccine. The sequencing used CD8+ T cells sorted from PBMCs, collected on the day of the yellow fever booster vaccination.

The DNA for the CDR3 is TGCAGTGCTAGGGGACTAGCGGGAGGGAACTACGAGCAGTACTTC. It yields the protein CSARGLAGGNYEQYF. The gene calls are TRBV20-1 and TRBJ2-7; 16 nucleotides agree with TRBD2. After removal of 3 bases from V and 3 bases from J, the junction contained 2 bases not matched to a gene. In germline, CDR1 is DFQATT, CDR2 SNEGSKA (reference sequence). The CDR3 runs to 15 residues.